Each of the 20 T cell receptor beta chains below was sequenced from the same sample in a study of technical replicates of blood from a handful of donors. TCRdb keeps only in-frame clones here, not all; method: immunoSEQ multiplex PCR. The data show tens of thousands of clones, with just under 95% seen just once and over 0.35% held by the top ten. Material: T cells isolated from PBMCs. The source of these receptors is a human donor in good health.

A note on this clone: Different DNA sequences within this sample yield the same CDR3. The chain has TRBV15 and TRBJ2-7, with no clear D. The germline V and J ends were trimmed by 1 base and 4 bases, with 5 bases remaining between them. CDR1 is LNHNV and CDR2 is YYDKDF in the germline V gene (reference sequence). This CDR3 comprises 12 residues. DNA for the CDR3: TGTGCCACCAGCAGAGGAGGATACGAGCAGTACTTC. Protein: CATSRGGYEQYF. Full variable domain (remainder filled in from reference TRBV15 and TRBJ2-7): DAMVIQNPRYQVTQFGKPVTLSCSQTLNHNVMYWYQQKSSQAPKLLFHYYDKDFNNEADTPDNFQSRRPNTSFCFLDIRSPGLGDTAMYLCATSRGGYEQYFGPGTRLTVT.

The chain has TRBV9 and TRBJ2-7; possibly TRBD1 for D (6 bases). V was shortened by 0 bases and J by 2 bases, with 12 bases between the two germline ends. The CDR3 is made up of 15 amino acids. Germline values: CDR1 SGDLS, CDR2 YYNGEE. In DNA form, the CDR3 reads TGTGCCAGCAGCGTAGCCTCAGAGGGGGCCTACGAGCAGTACTTC. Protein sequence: CASSVASEGAYEQYF.

CDR3 residues: CASSSGDRENTEAFF. The CDR3 DNA reads as TGTGCCAGCAGTTCTGGGGACAGGGAGAACACTGAAGCTTTCTTT. The chain joins TRBV28 to TRBJ1-1; 9 positions match TRBD1. Germline V gene sequence: CDR1 MDHEN, CDR2 SYDVKM. The CDR3 has 15 amino acids. V was pared by 4 bases and J by 1 base, with 4 bases of the junction left unmatched.

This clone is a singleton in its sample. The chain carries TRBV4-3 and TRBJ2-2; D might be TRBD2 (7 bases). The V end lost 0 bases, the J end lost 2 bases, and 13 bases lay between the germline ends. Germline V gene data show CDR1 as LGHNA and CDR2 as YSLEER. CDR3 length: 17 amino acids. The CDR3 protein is CASSQDQGGVNTGELFF. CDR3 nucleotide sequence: TGCGCCAGCAGCCAAGATCAAGGGGGGGTAAACACCGGGGAGCTGTTTTTT.

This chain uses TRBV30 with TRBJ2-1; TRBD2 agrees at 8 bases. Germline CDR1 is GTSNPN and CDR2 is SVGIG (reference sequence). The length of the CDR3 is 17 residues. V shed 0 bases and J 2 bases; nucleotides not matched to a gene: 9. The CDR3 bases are TGTGCCTGGAGTGTACCAAGGACTAGCACGACCTACAATGAGCAGTTCTTC. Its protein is CAWSVPRTSTTYNEQFF.

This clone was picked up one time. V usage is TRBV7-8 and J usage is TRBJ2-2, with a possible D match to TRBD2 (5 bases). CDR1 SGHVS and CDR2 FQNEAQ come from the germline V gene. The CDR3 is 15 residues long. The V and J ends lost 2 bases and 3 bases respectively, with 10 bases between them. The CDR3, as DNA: TGTGCCAGCAGCTTACGGGAATGGTACACCGGGGAGCTGTTTTTT. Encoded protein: CASSLREWYTGELFF.

The CDR3 nucleotides read TGTGCCTGGAGTGGGGCGGGAATTGAGCAGTTCTTC. Its protein is CAWSGAGIEQFF. V gene TRBV30 combines with J gene TRBJ2-1; perhaps TRBD2 as D (6 bases). The CDR3 covers 12 residues. V was pared by 1 base and J by 9 bases, with 10 bases between. Germline CDR1 reads GTSNPN; CDR2 reads SVGIG (reference sequence).

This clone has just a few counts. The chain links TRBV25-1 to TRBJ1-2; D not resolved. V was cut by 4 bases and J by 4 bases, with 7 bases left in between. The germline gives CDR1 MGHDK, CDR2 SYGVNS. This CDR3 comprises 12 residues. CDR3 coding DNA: TGTGCCAGCAGTGGACAAGTCTATGGCTACACCTTC. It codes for CASSGQVYGYTF.

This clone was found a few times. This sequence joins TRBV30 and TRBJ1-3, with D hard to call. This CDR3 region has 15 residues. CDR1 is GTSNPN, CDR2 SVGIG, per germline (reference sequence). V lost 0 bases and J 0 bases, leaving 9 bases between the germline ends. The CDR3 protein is CAWSVRRSSGNTIYF. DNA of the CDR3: TGTGCCTGGAGTGTTAGAAGGAGCTCTGGAAACACCATATATTTT.

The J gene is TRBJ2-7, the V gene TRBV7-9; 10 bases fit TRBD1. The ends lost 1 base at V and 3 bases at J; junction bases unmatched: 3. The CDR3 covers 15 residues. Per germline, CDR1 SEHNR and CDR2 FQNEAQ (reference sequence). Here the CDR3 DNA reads TGTGCCAGCAGCTTAGGTGGGACAGGGGTCTACGAGCAGTACTTC. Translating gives CASSLGGTGVYEQYF.

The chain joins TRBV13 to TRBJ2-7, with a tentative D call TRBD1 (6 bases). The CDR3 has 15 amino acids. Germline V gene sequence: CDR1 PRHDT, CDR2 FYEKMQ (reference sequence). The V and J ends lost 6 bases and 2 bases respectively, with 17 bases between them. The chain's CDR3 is CASSSRTGHTYEQYF. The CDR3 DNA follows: TGTGCCAGCAGTTCCCGGACGGGACATACCTACGAGCAGTACTTC. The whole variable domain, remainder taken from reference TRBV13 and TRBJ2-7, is AAGVIQSPRHLIKEKRETATLKCYPIPRHDTVYWYQQGPGQDPQFLISFYEKMQSDKGSIPDRFSAQQFSDYHSELNMSSLELGDSALYFCASSSRTGHTYEQYFGPGTRLTVT.

CDR3 nucleotides: TGTGCCAGCAGCCGACAGGGGGCAAACACCGGGGAGCTGTTTTTT. This codes for CASSRQGANTGELFF. The chain recombines TRBV7-6 with TRBJ2-2; 10 bases line up with TRBD1. The CDR3 length is 15 residues. V shed 5 bases, J shed 2 bases, and the junction held 2 bases outside the gene matches. Germline-derived CDR1 and CDR2 are SGHVS and FNYEAQ.

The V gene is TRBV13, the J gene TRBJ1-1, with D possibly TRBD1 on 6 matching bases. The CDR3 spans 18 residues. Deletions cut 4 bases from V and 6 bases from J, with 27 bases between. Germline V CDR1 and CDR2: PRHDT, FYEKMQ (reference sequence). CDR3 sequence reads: CASSYVGYLGADVSEAFF. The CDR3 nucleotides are TGTGCCAGCAGCTACGTAGGTTATCTGGGGGCGGACGTCTCTGAAGCTTTCTTT.

In DNA form, the CDR3 reads TGTGCCAGCAGTTATGACAGGGGGCAGGTCAATGAGCAGTTCTTC. Translation: CASSYDRGQVNEQFF. The chain links TRBV7-2 to TRBJ2-1, with 10 bases matching TRBD1. CDR1 is SGHTA, CDR2 FQGNSA, per germline. V gave up 6 bases and J gave up 6 bases; unmatched junction bases: 8. The CDR3 has 15 amino acids.

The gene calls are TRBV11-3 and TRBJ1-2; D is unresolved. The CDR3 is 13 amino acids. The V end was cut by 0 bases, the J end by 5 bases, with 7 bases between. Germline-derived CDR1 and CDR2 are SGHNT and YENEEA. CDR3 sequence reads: CASSLETSYGYTF. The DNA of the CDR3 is TGTGCCAGCAGCTTAGAAACATCTTATGGCTACACCTTC.

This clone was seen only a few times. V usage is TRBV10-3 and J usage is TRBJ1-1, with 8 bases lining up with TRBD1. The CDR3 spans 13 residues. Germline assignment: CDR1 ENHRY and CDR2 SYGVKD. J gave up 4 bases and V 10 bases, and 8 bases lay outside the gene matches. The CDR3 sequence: CATQGQEVTEAFF. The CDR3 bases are TGTGCCACACAGGGACAGGAGGTCACTGAAGCTTTCTTT.

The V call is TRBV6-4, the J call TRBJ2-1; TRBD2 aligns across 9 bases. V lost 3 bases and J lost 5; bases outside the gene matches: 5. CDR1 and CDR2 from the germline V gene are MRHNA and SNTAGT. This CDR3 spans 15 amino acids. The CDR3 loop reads CASSEEREVNNEQFF. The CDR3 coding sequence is TGTGCCAGCAGTGAGGAGCGGGAGGTCAACAATGAGCAGTTCTTC.

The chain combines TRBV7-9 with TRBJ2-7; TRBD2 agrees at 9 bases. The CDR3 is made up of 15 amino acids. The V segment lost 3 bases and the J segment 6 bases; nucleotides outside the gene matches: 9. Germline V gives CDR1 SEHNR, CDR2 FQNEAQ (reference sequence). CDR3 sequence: CASSLGLARRGEQYF. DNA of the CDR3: TGTGCCAGCAGCTTGGGACTAGCCAGGAGGGGCGAGCAGTACTTC. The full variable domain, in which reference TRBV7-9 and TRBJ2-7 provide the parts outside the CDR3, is DTGVSQNPRHKITKRGQNVTFRCDPISEHNRLYWYRQTLGQGPEFLTYFQNEAQLEKSRLLSDRFSAERPKGSFSTLEIQRTEQGDSAMYLCASSLGLARRGEQYFGPGTRLTVT.

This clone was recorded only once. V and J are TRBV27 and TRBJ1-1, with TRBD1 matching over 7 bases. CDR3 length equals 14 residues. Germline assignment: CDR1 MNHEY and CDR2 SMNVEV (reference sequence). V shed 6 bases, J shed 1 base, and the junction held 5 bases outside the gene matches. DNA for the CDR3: TGTGCCAGCAGGGTTACAGGGGAGAACACTGAAGCTTTCTTT. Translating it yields CASRVTGENTEAFF.

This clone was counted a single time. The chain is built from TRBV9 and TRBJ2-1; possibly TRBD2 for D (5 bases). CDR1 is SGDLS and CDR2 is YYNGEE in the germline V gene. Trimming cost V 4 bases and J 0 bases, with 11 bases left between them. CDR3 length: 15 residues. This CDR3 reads CASSFSVSSYNEQFF. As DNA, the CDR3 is TGTGCCAGCAGCTTTAGCGTTTCCTCCTACAATGAGCAGTTCTTC. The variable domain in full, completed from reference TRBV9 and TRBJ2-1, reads DSGVTQTPKHLITATGQRVTLRCSPRSGDLSVYWYQQSLDQGLQFLIQYYNGEERAKGNILERFSAQQFPDLHSELNLSSLELGDSALYFCASSFSVSSYNEQFFGPGTRLTVL.